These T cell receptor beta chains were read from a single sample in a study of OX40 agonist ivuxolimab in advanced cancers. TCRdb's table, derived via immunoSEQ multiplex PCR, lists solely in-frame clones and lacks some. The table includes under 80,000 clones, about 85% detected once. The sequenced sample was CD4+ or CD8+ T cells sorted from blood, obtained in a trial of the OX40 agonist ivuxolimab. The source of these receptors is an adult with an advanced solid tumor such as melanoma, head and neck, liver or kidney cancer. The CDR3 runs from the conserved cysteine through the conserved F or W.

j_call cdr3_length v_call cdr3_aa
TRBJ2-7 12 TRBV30 CAWGPDSYEQYF
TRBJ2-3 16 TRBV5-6 CASSFSAAQDRDTQYF
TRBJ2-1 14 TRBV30 CAWDGTSGKGEQFF
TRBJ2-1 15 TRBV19 CASSPGLGIDSEQFF
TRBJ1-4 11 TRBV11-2 CASSLNEKLFF
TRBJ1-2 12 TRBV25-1 CASSATGYGYTF
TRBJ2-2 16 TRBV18 CASSPLGAGPTGELFF
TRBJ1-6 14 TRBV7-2 CASSPQGAVSPLHF
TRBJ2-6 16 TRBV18 CASSPAKVSGANVLTF
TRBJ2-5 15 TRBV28 CASSSGTSLKETQYF
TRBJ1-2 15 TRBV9 CASSVDPEWGYGYTF
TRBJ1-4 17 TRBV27 CASSRRQERTTNEKLFF
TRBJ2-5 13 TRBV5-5 CASKVGGQETQYF
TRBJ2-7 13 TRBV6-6 CASSYSRQYEQYF
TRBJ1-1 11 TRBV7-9 CAGGKNTEAFF
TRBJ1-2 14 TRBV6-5 CASSGPGTGSGYTF
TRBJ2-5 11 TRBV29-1 CSVGQSETQYF
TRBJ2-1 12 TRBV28 CASSLRYNEQFF
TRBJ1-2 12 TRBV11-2 CASSRGPDDYTF
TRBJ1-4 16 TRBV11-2 CASSLNVQGPREKLFF